The clone carrying this T cell receptor beta chain was counted at least ten times. TCRdb reanalysed the RACE reads using MiXCR and keeps one entry per CDR3 protein. This sample has 75,000 to 95,000 distinct CDR3 sequences, with approximately 12% found just once. This specimen comes from a study of human T cells and chemical hapten exposure. This CDR3 has 13 amino acids. The ends were cut back, 3 bases at V and 4 bases at J, with 10 bases in the middle. The germline gives CDR1 DFQATT, CDR2 SNEGSKA (reference sequence). As for time point: patch test 1, 2 weeks after DPC sensitization. Regarding treatment: therapeutic diphenylcyclopropenone sensitization with weekly scalp DPC.

The chain couples TRBV20-1 to TRBJ2-1; no firm D call. The clonotype was recovered from an older woman with alopecia areata. Some clones in this sample may be carry-over from other donors' samples. The sequencing used whole blood, collected in connection with sensitization to the hapten diphenylcyclopropenone (DPC). As DNA, the CDR3 is TGCAGTGCTAGGTCGGACGGATACAATGAGCAGTTCTTC. Amino acid sequence: CSARSDGYNEQFF.